This entry lists 24 T cell receptor beta chains sequenced from one sample in a study of blood T cell repertoires in COVID-19. Sequenced by immunoSEQ multiplex PCR; TCRdb stores in-frame clones only, minus some. Of a few hundred thousand clones listed, roughly 90% are singletons. Sequencing was done on a sample of PBMCs or T cells enriched from blood (not recorded which). These receptors all stem from a woman in her twenties or thirties who had recovered from COVID-19.

The rearrangement uses TRBV6-5 and TRBJ2-1, with D tentatively TRBD1 (6 bases). CDR3 length equals 15 residues. V was trimmed by 7 bases and J by 1 base, leaving 14 bases between them. The germline V gene has CDR1 MNHEY and CDR2 SVGAGI. CDR3 nucleotide sequence: TGTGCCAGCACCCTAGACGGGACATCCTACAATGAGCAGTTCTTC. Translated: CASTLDGTSYNEQFF.

The V and J genes are TRBV7-9 and TRBJ1-3, with 7 bases that match TRBD1. V dropped 6 bases and J dropped 4; count of bases not matched to a gene: 15. The CDR3 is made up of 17 amino acids. Germline V gene sequence: CDR1 SEHNR, CDR2 FQNEAQ (reference sequence). The CDR3 loop is CASSWGTQGSTGNTIYF. The CDR3 coding sequence is TGTGCCAGCAGTTGGGGAACACAGGGGAGTACAGGAAACACCATATATTTT.

The rearrangement uses TRBV4-1 and TRBJ2-7; TRBD2 aligns across 13 bases. The ends lost 0 bases at V and 3 bases at J; junction bases unmatched: 5. CDR3 size: 17 residues. The germline V gene has CDR1 MGHRA and CDR2 YSYEKL. CDR3 bases: TGCGCCAGCAGCCAAGAAAGACTAGCGGGAGGATACTACGAGCAGTACTTC. This codes for CASSQERLAGGYYEQYF.

The V and J genes are TRBV7-2 and TRBJ2-5, with TRBD1 matching over 7 bases. V trimming: 2 bases; J trimming: 3 bases; junction bases outside the gene matches: 3. CDR1 and CDR2 (germline): SGHTA, FQGNSA. CDR3 length: 14 amino acids. In DNA form, the CDR3 reads TGTGCCAGCAGCTTATATCAGGGGGAAGAGACCCAGTACTTC. It specifies CASSLYQGEETQYF.

The chain links TRBV30 to TRBJ1-1, with 8 bases lining up with TRBD1. The CDR3 is made up of 14 amino acids. CDR1 is GTSNPN, CDR2 SVGIG, per germline (reference sequence). With 3 bases clipped from V and 3 bases from J, the junction kept 6 bases outside the gene matches. The CDR3 sequence: CAWRARGRDTEAFF. Here the CDR3 DNA reads TGTGCCTGGAGGGCCAGGGGGCGTGACACTGAAGCTTTCTTT. The whole variable domain, filled in from reference TRBV30 and TRBJ1-1, reads SQTIHQWPATLVQPVGSPLSLECTVEGTSNPNLYWYRQAAGRGLQLLFYSVGIGQISSEVPQNLSASRPQDRQFILSSKKLLLSDSGFYLCAWRARGRDTEAFFGQGTRLTVV.

V usage is TRBV7-9 and J usage is TRBJ1-2; D uncertain. Germline assignment: CDR1 SEHNR and CDR2 FQNEAQ (reference sequence). The CDR3 is 11 amino acids. Trimming took off 2 bases at V and 5 bases at J, with 3 bases between the two ends. The CDR3 nucleotides read TGTGCCAGCAGCTTACGGTATGGCTACACCTTC. Translation: CASSLRYGYTF.

The chain has TRBV6-6 and TRBJ2-2; 8 bases match TRBD2. The CDR3 is 14 residues long. Losses at the gene ends were 8 bases for V and 4 bases for J; bases not matched to a gene: 6. Germline CDR1 and CDR2: MNHNY and SVGAGI (reference sequence). CDR3 protein: CASEVAGSTGELFF. The CDR3 bases are TGTGCCAGCGAGGTAGCGGGGTCCACCGGGGAGCTGTTTTTT.

The rearrangement uses TRBV5-1 and TRBJ2-2; D gene uncertain. Trimming pared 4 bases from V and 3 bases from J, leaving 7 bases between. CDR1 is SGHRS, CDR2 YFSETQ, per germline. This CDR3 is 13 amino acids long. CDR3 coding DNA: TGCGCCAGCAGCCCAGCGTACACCGGGGAGCTGTTTTTT. Amino acids: CASSPAYTGELFF.

V and J are TRBV4-2 and TRBJ1-6; possibly TRBD1 for D (5 bases). Between the trimmed V and J ends, which lost 0 bases and 10 bases, there was a span of 13 bases. The CDR3 has 15 amino acids. CDR1 is LGHNA, CDR2 YNFKEQ, per germline. CDR3 sequence (DNA): TGTGCCAGCAGCCAAGATAGGCAGGGATGGTCACCCCTCCACTTT. Encoded protein: CASSQDRQGWSPLHF.

The chain carries TRBV2 and TRBJ1-1, with TRBD1 identical over 7 bases. V trimming: 6 bases; J trimming: 1 base; junction bases outside the gene matches: 8. Germline V gene data show CDR1 as SNHLY and CDR2 as FYNNEI. The CDR3 extends over 15 amino acids. CDR3 sequence (DNA): TGTGCCAGCAGCGACGATACAGGGGAGAACACTGAAGCTTTCTTT. It specifies CASSDDTGENTEAFF.

The chain is built from TRBV19 and TRBJ2-1; 8 nucleotides match TRBD2. V lost 3 bases to trimming and J lost 10 bases; unmatched junction nucleotides: 8. CDR3 length: 14 residues. The V gene's germline CDR1 is LNHDA and CDR2 SQIVND (reference sequence). CDR3 nucleotide sequence: TGTGCCAGTAGTATGTCGGGGGGGGCCGGGGAGCAGTTCTTC. Its translation is CASSMSGGAGEQFF.

The J gene is TRBJ1-2, the V gene TRBV30; 10 bases map to TRBD1. The trim removed 3 bases at V and 7 bases at J, leaving 14 bases unmatched. The CDR3 runs 16 residues. CDR1 GTSNPN and CDR2 SVGIG come from the germline V gene (reference sequence). The CDR3 region has the DNA TGTGCCTGGAGACCACCCCCGGGACAGGGGATAACTGGCTACACCTTC. Encoded protein: CAWRPPPGQGITGYTF.

The chain joins TRBV5-5 to TRBJ1-2; 7 bases map to TRBD1. The CDR3 runs to 16 residues. CDR1 is SGHKS and CDR2 is YYEKEE in the germline V gene (reference sequence). Losses at the gene ends were 3 bases for V and 4 bases for J; bases not matched to a gene: 12. CDR3 sequence: CASSSDLGTALYGYTF. The CDR3 DNA sequence: TGTGCCAGCAGCTCAGATTTAGGGACAGCCCTCTATGGCTACACCTTC.

This chain uses TRBV6-5 with TRBJ1-1, with D perhaps matching TRBD1 (6 bases). Germline V gives CDR1 MNHEY, CDR2 SVGAGI. V gave up 6 bases and J gave up 7 bases, with 18 bases separating them. This CDR3 has 14 amino acids. The CDR3 protein is CASSPGQVGFEAFF. For the CDR3, the DNA is TGTGCCAGCAGCCCGGGACAAGTGGGGTTTGAAGCTTTCTTT.

The gene calls are TRBV18 and TRBJ2-1, with D possibly being TRBD2 (6 bases). CDR1 and CDR2 from the germline V gene are KGHSH and LQKENI. The CDR3 is 14 residues long. The V gene lost 3 bases and the J gene lost 2 bases, with 8 bases spanning the gap. CDR3 sequence reads: CASSPEGPYNEQFF. The CDR3 DNA sequence: TGTGCCAGCTCACCGGAGGGGCCCTACAATGAGCAGTTCTTC.

The V call is TRBV6-5, the J call TRBJ1-5; possibly TRBD1 for D (5 bases). The V end lost 0 bases, the J end lost 10 bases, and 10 bases lay between the germline ends. In germline, CDR1 is MNHEY, CDR2 SVGAGI. This CDR3 is 13 amino acids long. The CDR3 is CASSYSGGEPQHF. CDR3 in DNA: TGTGCCAGCAGTTACTCTGGGGGGGAACCCCAGCATTTT.

There are a few counts of this clone. The rearrangement joins TRBV27 to TRBJ2-7, with D possibly being TRBD2 (5 bases). In germline, CDR1 is MNHEY, CDR2 SMNVEV (reference sequence). Trimming pared 3 bases from V and 3 bases from J, leaving 33 bases between. The CDR3 runs to 21 residues. The CDR3 nucleotides are TGTGCCAGCAGTTTCCGAACCCGGGATCGTGTATATGCCACCCCGCGCTACGAGCAGTACTTC. Its protein product is CASSFRTRDRVYATPRYEQYF.

The genes are TRBV5-8 and TRBJ1-2; 9 positions agree with TRBD1. This CDR3 is 16 amino acids long. The V and J ends lost 2 bases and 1 base, in that order; junction bases with no gene match: 6. Germline V gene lookup returns CDR1 SGHTS and CDR2 YDEGEE. CDR3 sequence reads: CASSLPGTGFNYGYTF. The CDR3 coding sequence is TGTGCCAGCAGCTTACCGGGGACAGGGTTTAACTATGGCTACACCTTC.

The V call is TRBV7-8, the J call TRBJ1-2; D not certain. Germline values: CDR1 SGHVS, CDR2 FQNEAQ. V was clipped by 5 bases and J by 3 bases, with 10 bases between them. This CDR3 spans 13 amino acids. As DNA, the CDR3 is TGTGCCAGCAGCCAAGGGAGTGACTATGGCTACACCTTC. This encodes CASSQGSDYGYTF.

This clone has more than one count but fewer than ten. This chain uses TRBV5-1 with TRBJ2-7; D might be TRBD1 (5 bases). The V end was cut by 4 bases, the J end by 1 base, with 12 bases between. The CDR3 has 14 amino acids. The germline CDR1 and CDR2 sequences are SGHRS and YFSETQ. The CDR3 loop is CASSPQAASYEQYF. In DNA, the CDR3 is TGCGCCAGCAGCCCACAGGCCGCATCCTACGAGCAGTACTTC.

V usage is TRBV2 and J usage is TRBJ1-4, with D perhaps matching TRBD1 (5 bases). This CDR3 contains 15 residues. Trimming pared 6 bases from V and 1 base from J, leaving 12 bases between. Germline CDR1 reads SNHLY; CDR2 reads FYNNEI. CDR3 protein: CASSGQGLTNEKLFF. The CDR3 bases are TGTGCCAGCAGCGGTCAGGGTTTAACTAATGAAAAACTGTTTTTT.

The chain couples TRBV19 to TRBJ2-3; D remains unclear. This CDR3 is built from 14 residues. Germline lookup yields CDR1 LNHDA and CDR2 SQIVND (reference sequence). The ends were cut back, 5 bases at V and 2 bases at J, with 11 bases in the middle. CDR3 sequence (DNA): TGTGCCAGTAGTCCACGAGTTTTCACAGATACGCAGTATTTT. Protein: CASSPRVFTDTQYF.

The rearrangement uses TRBV7-2 and TRBJ1-2, with TRBD1 identical over 9 bases. CDR1 is SGHTA and CDR2 is FQGNSA in the germline V gene. The CDR3 runs to 17 residues. After removal of 4 bases from V and 6 bases from J, the junction contained 15 bases not matched to a gene. The CDR3 sequence is CASSSYPIGQGNNGYTF. The CDR3 DNA is TGTGCCAGCAGCTCCTACCCAATTGGACAGGGGAATAATGGCTACACCTTC.

The chain joins TRBV7-2 to TRBJ1-3, with a tentative D call TRBD1 (5 bases). This CDR3 region has 15 residues. V was clipped by 8 bases and J by 0 bases, with 14 bases between them. CDR1 and CDR2 from the germline V gene are SGHTA and FQGNSA. CDR3 amino acids: CASGTQGSSGNTIYF. CDR3 nucleotide sequence: TGTGCCAGCGGAACGCAGGGAAGCTCTGGAAACACCATATATTTT.